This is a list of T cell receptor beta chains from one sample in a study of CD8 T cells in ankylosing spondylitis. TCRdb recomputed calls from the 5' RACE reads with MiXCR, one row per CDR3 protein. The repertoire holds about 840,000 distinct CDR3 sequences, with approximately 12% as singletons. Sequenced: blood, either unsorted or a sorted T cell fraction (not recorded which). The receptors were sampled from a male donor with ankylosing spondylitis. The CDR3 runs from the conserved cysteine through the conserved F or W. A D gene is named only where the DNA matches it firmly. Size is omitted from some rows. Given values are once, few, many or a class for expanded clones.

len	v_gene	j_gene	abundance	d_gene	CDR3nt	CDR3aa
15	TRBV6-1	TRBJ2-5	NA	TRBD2	TGTGCCAGCGGGGGGGGGGTAGCGGAACAAGAGACCCAGTACTTC	CASGGGVAEQETQYF
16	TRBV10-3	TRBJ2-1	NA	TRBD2	TGTGCCATCAGTGAGACGGGACTAGCGCCATACAATGAGCAGTTCTTC	CAISETGLAPYNEQFF
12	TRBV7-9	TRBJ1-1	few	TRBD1	TGTGCCAGCACCCCATTTCAGGGGGTAGCTTTCTTT	CASTPFQGVAFF
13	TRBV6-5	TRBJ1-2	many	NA	TGTGCCAGCAGTTCCTACAGGGCTGGTGGCTACACCTTC	CASSSYRAGGYTF
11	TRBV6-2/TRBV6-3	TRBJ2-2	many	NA	TGTGCCAGCTGGAACACCGGGGAGCTGTTTTTT	CASWNTGELFF
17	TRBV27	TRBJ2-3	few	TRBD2	TGTGCCAGCAGTCCGCGGACTAGGTGGTCGTTTGCAGATACGCAGTATTTT	CASSPRTRWSFADTQYF
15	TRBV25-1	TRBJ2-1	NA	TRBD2	TGTGCCAGCAGTGAATACCCGGGACTAGTAGATGAGCAGTTCTTC	CASSEYPGLVDEQFF
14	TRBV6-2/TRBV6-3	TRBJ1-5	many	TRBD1	TGTGCCAGCAGTTACCCAGGGGGCGGGAAGCCCCAGCATTTT	CASSYPGGGKPQHF
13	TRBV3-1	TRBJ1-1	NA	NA	TGTGCCAGCACCCTAGGGGGTAAAGCTGAAGCTTTCTTT	CASTLGGKAEAFF
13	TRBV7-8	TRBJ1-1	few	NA	TGTGCCAGCAGCTTAGCGGGGGGGGCTCAAGCTTTCTTT	CASSLAGGAQAFF
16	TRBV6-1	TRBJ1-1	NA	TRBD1	TGTGCCAGCAGTCCGCTTCGACAGGGAATACACACTGAAGCTTTCTTT	CASSPLRQGIHTEAFF
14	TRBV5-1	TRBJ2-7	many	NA	TGCGCCAGCAGCTCTCAGGGGAACAGCTACGAGCAGTACTTC	CASSSQGNSYEQYF
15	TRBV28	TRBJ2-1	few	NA	TGTGCCAGCTTAACATGGGGGGACGGAGACAATGAGCAGTTCTTC	CASLTWGDGDNEQFF
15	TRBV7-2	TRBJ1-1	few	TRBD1	TGTGCCAGCAGCTTAGCCGGGACAGAGAACACTGAAGCTTTCTTT	CASSLAGTENTEAFF
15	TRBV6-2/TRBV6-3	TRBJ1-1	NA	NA	TGTGCCAGCAGGCGACTCCTAGGGGTCAGCACTGAAGCTTTCTTT	CASRRLLGVSTEAFF
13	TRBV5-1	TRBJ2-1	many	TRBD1	TGTGCCAGCAGCTTAGGGGGCGACAATGAGCAGTTCTTC	CASSLGGDNEQFF